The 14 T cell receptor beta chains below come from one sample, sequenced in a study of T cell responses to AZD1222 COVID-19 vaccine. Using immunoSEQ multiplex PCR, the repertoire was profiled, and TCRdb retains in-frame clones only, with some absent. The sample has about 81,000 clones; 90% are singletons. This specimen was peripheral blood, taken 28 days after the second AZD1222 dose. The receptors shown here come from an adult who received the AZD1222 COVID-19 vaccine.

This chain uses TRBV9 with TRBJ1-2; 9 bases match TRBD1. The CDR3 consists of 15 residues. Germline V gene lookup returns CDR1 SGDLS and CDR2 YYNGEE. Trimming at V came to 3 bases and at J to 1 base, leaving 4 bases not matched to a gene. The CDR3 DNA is TGTGCCAGCAGCGGACAGGGGGGTTTTAACTATGGCTACACCTTC. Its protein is CASSGQGGFNYGYTF.

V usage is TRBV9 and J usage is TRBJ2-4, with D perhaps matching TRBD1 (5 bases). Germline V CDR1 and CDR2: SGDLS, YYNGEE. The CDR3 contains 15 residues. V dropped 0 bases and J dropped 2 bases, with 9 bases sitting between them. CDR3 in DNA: TGTGCCAGCAGCGTAGAAGGGGCTACCAAAAACATTCAGTACTTC. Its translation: CASSVEGATKNIQYF. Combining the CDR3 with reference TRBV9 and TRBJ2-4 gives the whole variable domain DSGVTQTPKHLITATGQRVTLRCSPRSGDLSVYWYQQSLDQGLQFLIQYYNGEERAKGNILERFSAQQFPDLHSELNLSSLELGDSALYFCASSVEGATKNIQYFGAGTRLSVL.

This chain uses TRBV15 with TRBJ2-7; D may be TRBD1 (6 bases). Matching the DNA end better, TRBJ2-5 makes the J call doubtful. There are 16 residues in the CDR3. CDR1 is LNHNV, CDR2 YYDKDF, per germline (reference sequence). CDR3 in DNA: TGTGCCACCAGCAGAGGAGGACAGCCCTATGGAGAGACCCAGTACTTC. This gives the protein CATSRGGQPYGETQYF.

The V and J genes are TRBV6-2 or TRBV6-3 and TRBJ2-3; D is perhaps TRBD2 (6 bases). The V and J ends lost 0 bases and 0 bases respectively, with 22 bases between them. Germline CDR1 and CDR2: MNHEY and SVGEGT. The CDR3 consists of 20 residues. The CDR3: CASSYSGTNWRGASTDTQYF. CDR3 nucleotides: TGTGCCAGCAGTTACTCCGGGACCAACTGGAGGGGCGCTAGCACAGATACGCAGTATTTT.

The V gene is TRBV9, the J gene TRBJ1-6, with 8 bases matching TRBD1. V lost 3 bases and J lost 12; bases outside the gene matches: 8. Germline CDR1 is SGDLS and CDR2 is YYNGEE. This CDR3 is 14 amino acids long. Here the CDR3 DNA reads TGTGCCAGCAGCGCTTACAGGGGGGGGCGACCCCTCCACTTT. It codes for CASSAYRGGRPLHF.

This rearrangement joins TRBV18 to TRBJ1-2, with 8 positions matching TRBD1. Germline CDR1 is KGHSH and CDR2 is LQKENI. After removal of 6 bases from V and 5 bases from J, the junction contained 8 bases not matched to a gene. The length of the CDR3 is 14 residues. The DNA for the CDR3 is TGTGCCAGCTCTACGGACAGGGTTGGGTATGGCTACACCTTC. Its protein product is CASSTDRVGYGYTF.

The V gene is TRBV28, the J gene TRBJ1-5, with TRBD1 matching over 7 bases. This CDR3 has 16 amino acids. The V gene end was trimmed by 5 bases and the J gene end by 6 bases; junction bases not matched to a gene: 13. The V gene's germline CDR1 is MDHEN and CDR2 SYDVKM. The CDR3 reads CASSRGQGGRLQPQHF. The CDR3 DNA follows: TGTGCCAGCAGTCGCGGCCAGGGGGGAAGGCTTCAGCCCCAGCATTTT.

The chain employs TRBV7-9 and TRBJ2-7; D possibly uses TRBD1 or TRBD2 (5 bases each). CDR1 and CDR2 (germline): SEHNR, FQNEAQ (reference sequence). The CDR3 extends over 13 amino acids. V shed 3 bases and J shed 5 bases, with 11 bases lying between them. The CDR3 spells CASSFGGPNEQYF. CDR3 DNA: TGTGCCAGCAGCTTTGGGGGACCCAACGAGCAGTACTTC.

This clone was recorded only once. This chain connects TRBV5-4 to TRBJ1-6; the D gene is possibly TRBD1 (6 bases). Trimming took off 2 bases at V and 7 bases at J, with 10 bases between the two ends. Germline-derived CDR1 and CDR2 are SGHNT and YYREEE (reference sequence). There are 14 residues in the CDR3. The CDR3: CASSLGTLNSPLHF. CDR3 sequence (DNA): TGTGCCAGCAGCTTAGGGACATTAAATTCACCCCTCCACTTT. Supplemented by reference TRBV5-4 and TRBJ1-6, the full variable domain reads ETGVTQSPTHLIKTRGQQVTLRCSSQSGHNTVSWYQQALGQGPQFIFQYYREEENGRGNFPPRFSGLQFPNYSSELNVNALELDDSALYLCASSLGTLNSPLHFGNGTRLTVT.

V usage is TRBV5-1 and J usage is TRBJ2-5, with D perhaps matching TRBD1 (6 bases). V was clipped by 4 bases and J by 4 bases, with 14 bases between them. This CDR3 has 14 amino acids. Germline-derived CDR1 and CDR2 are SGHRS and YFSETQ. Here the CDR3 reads CASSDTGKGETQYF. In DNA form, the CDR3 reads TGCGCCAGCAGCGACACAGGGAAGGGAGAGACCCAGTACTTC.

CDR3 nucleotide sequence: TGTGCCAGCAGTGTCGATGCGCTTCAGCCCCAGCATTTT. As protein: CASSVDALQPQHF. The genes are TRBV2 and TRBJ1-5; D remains ambiguous. Trimming shortened V by 4 bases and J by 6 bases, and 10 bases separated the two germline ends. Looked up from germline, CDR1 is SNHLY and CDR2 is FYNNEI. The CDR3 is 13 amino acids.

The CDR3 protein is CASTLTGGNQPQHF. The CDR3 DNA reads TGTGCCAGCACCCTGACAGGGGGCAATCAGCCCCAGCATTTT. The rearrangement uses TRBV5-6 and TRBJ1-5; TRBD1 aligns across 8 bases. The CDR3 has 14 amino acids. V trimming: 6 bases; J trimming: 2 bases; junction bases outside the gene matches: 4. Germline V gene data show CDR1 as SGHDT and CDR2 as YYEEEE.

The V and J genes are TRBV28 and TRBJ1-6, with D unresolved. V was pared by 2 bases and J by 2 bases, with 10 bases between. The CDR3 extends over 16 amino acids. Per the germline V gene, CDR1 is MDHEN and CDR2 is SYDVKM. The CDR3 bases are TGTGCCAGCAGTTTAAGGCGCCGTACCTATAATTCACCCCTCCACTTT. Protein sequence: CASSLRRRTYNSPLHF. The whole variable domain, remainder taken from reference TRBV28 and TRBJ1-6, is DVKVTQSSRYLVKRTGEKVFLECVQDMDHENMFWYRQDPGLGLRLIYFSYDVKMKEKGDIPEGYSVSREKKERFSLILESASTNQTSMYLCASSLRRRTYNSPLHFGNGTRLTVT.

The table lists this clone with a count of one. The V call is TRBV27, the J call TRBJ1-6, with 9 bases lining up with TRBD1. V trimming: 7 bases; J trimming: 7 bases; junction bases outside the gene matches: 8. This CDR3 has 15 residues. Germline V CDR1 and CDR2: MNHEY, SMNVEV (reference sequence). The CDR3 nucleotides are TGTGCCAGCACTCTAGGGACAGGGAAGAATTCACCCCTCCACTTT. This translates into CASTLGTGKNSPLHF.